The TCR beta chain described here comes from a study of T cell repertoires in cytomegalovirus infection. About the research overall: Indicated by public TCR beta signatures were CMV infection and matching HLA type.

CDR1 and CDR2 (germline): SNHLY, FYNNEI. Trimming shortened V by 10 bases and J by 7 bases, and 14 bases separated the two germline ends. The CDR3 consists of 13 residues. On this clonotype: The antigen remains undetermined.

Overall study results and limits: Identification of carriers of CMV plus the relevant HLA was achieved through cumulative public TCR beta family frequency.

MiXCR was run by TCRdb on the reads, yielding one entry per CDR3 protein. In the table there are approximately 750,000 distinct CDR3 sequences, 35% of which are singletons. Source material: PBMCs. The chain carries TRBV2 and TRBJ1-6; perhaps TRBD1 as D (5 bases). The sequence was collected from a human donor in good health (CMV status not recorded). Some clones in this sample may be carry-over from other donors' samples. The CDR3 coding sequence is TGTGCCATCTCCGGGACTGTGAATTCACCCCTCCACTTT. This encodes CAISGTVNSPLHF.